Included here is one T cell receptor (beta chain) sequence, with context. Its antigen is still unknown. The data stem from a study of cytomegalovirus exposure and HLA in healthy donors. Study-level results: Prior analysis indicated that the majority of TCR beta V segments exhibited productivity approximately 87% or approximately 30% of the time. A few CMV-associated chains were confirmed in vitro to be specific for CMV antigens. The classifier reportedly diagnosed cytomegalovirus status with high sensitivity and specificity.

With 60 Vbeta and 13 Jbeta primers, the PCR was carried out. Sequencing used immunoSEQ multiplex PCR; TCRdb keeps in-frame clones, though not all of them. The sample carries a few hundred thousand clones, about 80% recorded once. Healthy bone marrow donors formed the donor group. The TCR comes from a woman between 25 and 40 years old in good health and CMV-seronegative. The sample was PBMCs.

DNA of the CDR3: TGCGCCAGCAGCTTGAGTGCGGGACTAGGTTTCCACACTGAGCAGTTCTTC. Protein product: CASSLSAGLGFHTEQFF. This chain links TRBV5-1 with TRBJ2-1; 8 bases map to TRBD2. Germline-derived CDR1 and CDR2 are SGHRS and YFSETQ. The J segment lost 9 bases and the V segment lost 1 base, leaving 15 bases of the junction unmatched. The CDR3 is 17 amino acids. The variable domain in full, completed from reference TRBV5-1 and TRBJ2-1, reads KAGVTQTPRYLIKTRGQQVTLSCSPISGHRSVSWYQQTPGQGLQFLFEYFSETQRNKGNFPGRFSGRQFSNSRSEMNVSTLELGDSALYLCASSLSAGLGFHTEQFFGPGTRLTVL.